This TCR beta chain was captured in a study of blood T cell repertoires in COVID-19 (dated by TCRdb to the early 2020s). Looking at the study overall: Collaborator samples came from the United States, Italy and Spain and covered acute and convalescent phases of COVID-19. The material from the prospective study consisted of cDNA or gDNA derived from T cells, B-cell-depleted T cells, or PBMCs. Subjects who had been exposed to COVID-19, were actively infected with it, or had recovered from it provided the deeply sampled blood TCRbeta repertoires that made up the dataset. The repertoires were made available in a free public database intended to serve as a resource for research on the immune response to SARS-CoV-2. The samples were drawn from two sources: the first 160 participants of the ongoing ImmuneRACE study, and 950 to 1,500 subjects contributed by 6 global collaborators. Nearly every sample came with metadata listing a de-identified subject ID, COVID-19 status, age in years and sex. Where available, HLA class I and class II types were obtained from metadata supplied by the sample provider rather than from assay-based typing. The paper's findings and limits, for the study overall: The amount of clinical and demographic metadata varied by source and participant and was provided uncurated.

CDR1 and CDR2 were assigned from the germline V gene (reference sequence) as GTSNPN and SVGIG. Trimming removed 3 bases from V and 4 bases from J, leaving 9 bases between the germline ends. Taken from cysteine to phenylalanine, the CDR3 has 12 residues. Of the read, only the CDR3 DNA is kept; its 36 bases are in frame from base 1. The immunoSEQ Assay, a bias-controlled multiplex PCR, was used to amplify TCRbeta CDR3 regions from genomic DNA. In the source study's methods: The number of nucleated cells in each sample was estimated by amplification of reference gene primers within the assay. Sequence reads were collapsed and filtered to measure the absolute abundance of every unique TCRbeta CDR3 rearrangement. For each sample, productive Simpson clonality was calculated as the square root of Simpson's diversity index over productive rearrangements. Here the immuneACCESS table is served through TCRdb, limited to in-frame sequences with V and J called. Missing clones are a known gap in these copies; in checked studies unresolved V genes cover under half, and the rest lacks a known reason. V and J calls plus clone size are reproduced from that table; the DNA served to infer D and trimming. Recorded for this sample are about 250,000 clones; 88% of them occurred a single time. The ten largest make up approximately 0.8% of the sample.

As concerns this clone: The antigen it recognizes is unknown. Per-nucleotide qualities are absent, and no much larger clonotype sits a single base away.

Collaborating institutions collected whole blood in K2EDTA tubes following their own protocols. For TCRbeta analysis, collaborator samples were shipped as frozen whole blood, as isolated PBMCs, or as DNA extracted from either sample type. The rearranged chain carries TRBV30 and TRBJ2-5, and possibly TRBD2, on 6 matching bases. Sequenced material: peripheral blood. This TCR was sampled from a woman aged 25 to 45 with acute or convalescent COVID-19. The DNA sequence follows: TGTGCCTGGAGACTGGGGGGAGAGACCCAGTACTTC. Translated, this is CAWRLGGETQYF.